This TCR beta chain appears in the sequencing data of a study of blood T cell repertoires in COVID-19. Study in general: The origin of the acute and convalescent COVID-19 samples was the United States, Italy and Spain.

Trimming cost V 4 bases and J 0 bases; bases outside gene matches: 12. The CDR3 is 18 residues long. From germline, CDR1 is SGHKS and CDR2 YYEKEE (reference sequence). The assay was immunoSEQ multiplex PCR, and TCRdb's table has in-frame clones only and misses some. The sample consists of over 60,000 clones, roughly four fifths of them appearing once. Sequencing used peripheral blood. This TCR came from a man in his fifties or sixties with COVID-19, enrolled during active disease. The chain combines TRBV5-5 with TRBJ1-3; TRBD1 aligns across 8 bases. CDR3 DNA: TGTGCCAGCAGCCGAGATACCCAGGGGGCCATCTCTGGAAACACCATATATTTT. This codes for CASSRDTQGAISGNTIYF.